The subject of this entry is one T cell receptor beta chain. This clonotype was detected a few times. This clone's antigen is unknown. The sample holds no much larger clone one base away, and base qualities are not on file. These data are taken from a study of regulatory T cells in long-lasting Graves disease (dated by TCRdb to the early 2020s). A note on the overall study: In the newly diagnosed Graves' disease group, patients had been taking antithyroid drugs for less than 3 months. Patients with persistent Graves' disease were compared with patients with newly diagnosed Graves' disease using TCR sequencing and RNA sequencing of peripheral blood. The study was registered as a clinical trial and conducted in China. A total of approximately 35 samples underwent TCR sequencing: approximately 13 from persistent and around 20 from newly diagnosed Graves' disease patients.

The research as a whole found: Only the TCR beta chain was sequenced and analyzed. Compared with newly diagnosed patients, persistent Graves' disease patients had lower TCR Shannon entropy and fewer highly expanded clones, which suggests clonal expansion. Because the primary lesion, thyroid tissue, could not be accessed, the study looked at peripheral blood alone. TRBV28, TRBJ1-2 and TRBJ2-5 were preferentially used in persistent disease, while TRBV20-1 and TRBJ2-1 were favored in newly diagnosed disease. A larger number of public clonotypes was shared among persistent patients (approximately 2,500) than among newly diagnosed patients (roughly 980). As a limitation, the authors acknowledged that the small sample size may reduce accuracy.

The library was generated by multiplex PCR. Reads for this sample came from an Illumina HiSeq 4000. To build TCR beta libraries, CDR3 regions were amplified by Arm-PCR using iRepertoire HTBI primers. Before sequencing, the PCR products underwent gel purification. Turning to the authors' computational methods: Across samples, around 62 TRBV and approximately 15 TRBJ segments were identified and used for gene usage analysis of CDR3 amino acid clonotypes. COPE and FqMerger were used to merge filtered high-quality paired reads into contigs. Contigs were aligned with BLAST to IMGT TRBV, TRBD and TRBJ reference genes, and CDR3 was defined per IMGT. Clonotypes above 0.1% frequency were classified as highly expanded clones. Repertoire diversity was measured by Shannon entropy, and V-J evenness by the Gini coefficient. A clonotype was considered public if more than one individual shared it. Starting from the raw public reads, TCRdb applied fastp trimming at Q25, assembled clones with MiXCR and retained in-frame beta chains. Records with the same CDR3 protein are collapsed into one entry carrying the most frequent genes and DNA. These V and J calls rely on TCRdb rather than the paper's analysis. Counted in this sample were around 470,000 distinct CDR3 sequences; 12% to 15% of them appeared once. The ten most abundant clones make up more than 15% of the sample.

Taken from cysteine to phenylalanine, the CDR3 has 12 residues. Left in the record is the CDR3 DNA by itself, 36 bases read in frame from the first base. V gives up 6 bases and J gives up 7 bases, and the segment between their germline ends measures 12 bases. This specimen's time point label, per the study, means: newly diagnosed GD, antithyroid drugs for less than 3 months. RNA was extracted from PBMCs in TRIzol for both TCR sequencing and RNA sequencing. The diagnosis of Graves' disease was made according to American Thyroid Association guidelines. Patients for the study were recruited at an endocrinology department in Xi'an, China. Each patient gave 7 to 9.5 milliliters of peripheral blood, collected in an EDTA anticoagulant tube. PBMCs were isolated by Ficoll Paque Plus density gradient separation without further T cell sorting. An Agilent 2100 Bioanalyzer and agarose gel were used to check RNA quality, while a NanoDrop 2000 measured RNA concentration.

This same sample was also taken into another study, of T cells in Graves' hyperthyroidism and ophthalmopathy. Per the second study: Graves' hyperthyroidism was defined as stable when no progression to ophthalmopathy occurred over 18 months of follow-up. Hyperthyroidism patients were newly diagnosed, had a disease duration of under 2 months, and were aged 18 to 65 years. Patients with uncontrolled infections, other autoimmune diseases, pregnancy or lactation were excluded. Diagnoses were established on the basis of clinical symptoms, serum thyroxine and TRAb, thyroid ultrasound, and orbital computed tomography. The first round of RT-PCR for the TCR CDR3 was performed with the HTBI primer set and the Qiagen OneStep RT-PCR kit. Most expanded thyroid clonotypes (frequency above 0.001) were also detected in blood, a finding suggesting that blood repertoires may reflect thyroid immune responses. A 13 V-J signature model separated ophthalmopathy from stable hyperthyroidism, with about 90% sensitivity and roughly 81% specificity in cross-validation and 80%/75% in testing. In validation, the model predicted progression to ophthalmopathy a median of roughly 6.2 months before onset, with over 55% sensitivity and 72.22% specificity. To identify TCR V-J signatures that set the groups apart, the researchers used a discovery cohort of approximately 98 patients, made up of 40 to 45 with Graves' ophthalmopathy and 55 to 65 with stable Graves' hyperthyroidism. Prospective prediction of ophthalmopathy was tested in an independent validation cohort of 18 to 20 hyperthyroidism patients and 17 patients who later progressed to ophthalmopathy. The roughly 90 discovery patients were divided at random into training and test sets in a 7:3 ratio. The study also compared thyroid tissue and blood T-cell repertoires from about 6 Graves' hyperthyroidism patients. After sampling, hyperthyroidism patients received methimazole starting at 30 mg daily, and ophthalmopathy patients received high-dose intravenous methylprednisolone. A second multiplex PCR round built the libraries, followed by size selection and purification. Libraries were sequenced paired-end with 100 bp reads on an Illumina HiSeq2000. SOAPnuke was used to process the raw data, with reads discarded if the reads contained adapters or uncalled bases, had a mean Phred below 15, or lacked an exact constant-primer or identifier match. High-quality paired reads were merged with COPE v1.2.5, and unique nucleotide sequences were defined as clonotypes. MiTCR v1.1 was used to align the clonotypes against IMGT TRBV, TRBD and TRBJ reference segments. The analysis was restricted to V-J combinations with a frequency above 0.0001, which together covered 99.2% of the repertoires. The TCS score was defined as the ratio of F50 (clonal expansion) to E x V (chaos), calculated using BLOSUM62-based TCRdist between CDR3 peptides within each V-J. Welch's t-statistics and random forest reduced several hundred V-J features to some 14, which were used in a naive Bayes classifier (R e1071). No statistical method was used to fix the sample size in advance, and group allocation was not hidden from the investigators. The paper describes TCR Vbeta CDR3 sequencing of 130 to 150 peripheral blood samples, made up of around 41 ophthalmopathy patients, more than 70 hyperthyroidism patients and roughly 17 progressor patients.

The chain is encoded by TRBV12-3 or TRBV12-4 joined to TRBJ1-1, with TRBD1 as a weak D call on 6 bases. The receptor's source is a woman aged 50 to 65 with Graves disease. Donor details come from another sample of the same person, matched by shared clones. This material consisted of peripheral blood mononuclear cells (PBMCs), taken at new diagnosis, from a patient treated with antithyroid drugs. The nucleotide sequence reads TGTGCCAGCAGCCTCACAGGGATTGAAGCTTTCTTT. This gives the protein CASSLTGIEAFF.